A single sample gave rise to the 27 T cell receptor beta chains below, sequenced in a study of OX40 agonist ivuxolimab in advanced cancers. Here immunoSEQ multiplex PCR was the method, and the copy in TCRdb shows in-frame clones only, minus some. The sample yields 35,000 to 45,000 clones, around 83% seen once. The sequences come from CD4+ or CD8+ T cells sorted from blood, collected in a trial of the OX40 agonist ivuxolimab. These receptors all stem from an adult with an advanced solid tumor such as melanoma, head and neck, liver or kidney cancer.

The gene calls are TRBV4-1 and TRBJ2-5; D is uncertain. Trimming pared 2 bases from V and 4 bases from J, leaving 8 bases between. CDR1 and CDR2 (germline): MGHRA, YSYEKL. The CDR3 has 13 amino acids. CDR3 residues: CASSQNRAETQYF. The CDR3 region has the DNA TGCGCCAGCAGCCAAAATCGGGCAGAGACCCAGTACTTC.

The chain combines TRBV2 with TRBJ1-4; D may be TRBD1 (6 bases). There are 14 residues in the CDR3. CDR1 and CDR2 (germline): SNHLY, FYNNEI. Trimming pared 0 bases from V and 8 bases from J, leaving 10 bases between. DNA of the CDR3: TGTGCCAGCAGTGAAGCAGGGGGAAGGGAAAAACTGTTTTTT. It yields the protein CASSEAGGREKLFF.

The chain carries TRBV10-3 and TRBJ2-5; 12 nucleotides agree with TRBD1. Germline CDR1 and CDR2: ENHRY and SYGVKD. V lost 4 bases, J lost 1 base, and 7 bases stayed unmatched. The CDR3 runs 17 residues. CDR3 sequence: CAISVGRDRGLQETQYF. The CDR3 DNA is TGTGCCATCAGTGTCGGTCGGGACAGGGGGCTCCAAGAGACCCAGTACTTC.

By proportion, this clone is medium-sized. The same CDR3 is also encoded by other DNA sequences in this sample. This sequence joins TRBV7-9 and TRBJ1-3; D not resolved. In germline, CDR1 is SEHNR, CDR2 FQNEAQ (reference sequence). V lost 6 bases to trimming and J lost 2 bases, with 2 bases between them. The CDR3 covers 11 residues. The CDR3 bases are TGTGCCAGCAGTCCTGGAAACACCATATATTTT. Protein product: CASSPGNTIYF.

V and J are TRBV4-1 and TRBJ2-7, with a weak D call TRBD1 (5 bases). CDR1 is MGHRA, CDR2 YSYEKL, per germline. CDR3 size: 15 residues. V lost 0 bases and J lost 2, with 11 bases in between. The CDR3 DNA sequence: TGCGCCAGCAGCCAAGAAACTTCGACAGCCTACGAGCAGTACGTC. It codes for CASSQETSTAYEQYV.

V gene TRBV7-2 combines with J gene TRBJ1-1, with D tentatively TRBD1 (6 bases). CDR1 and CDR2 (germline): SGHTA, FQGNSA. The germline V and J ends were trimmed by 5 bases and 3 bases, with 16 bases remaining between them. The CDR3 is 15 amino acids. CDR3 protein: CASSAGGGGYTEAFF. CDR3 nucleotides: TGTGCCAGCAGCGCCGGGGGCGGGGGTTACACTGAAGCTTTCTTT.

The chain couples TRBV10-3 to TRBJ2-1; TRBD2 agrees at 7 bases. The V gene's germline CDR1 is ENHRY and CDR2 SYGVKD. Germline trimming cut 8 bases from V and 4 bases from J; bases unmatched to any gene: 2. The CDR3 consists of 12 residues. The DNA for the CDR3 is TGTGCCATCGGGGGAGGGTACAATGAGCAGTTCTTC. Its protein is CAIGGGYNEQFF.

This clone was recorded only once. The rearrangement uses TRBV14 and TRBJ2-7; D is perhaps TRBD1 or TRBD2 (5 bases each). Trimming left V 5 bases short and J 4 bases short, with 12 bases between. The CDR3 length is 13 residues. Per the germline V gene, CDR1 is SGHDN and CDR2 is FVKESK. The DNA of the CDR3 is TGTGCCAGCAGCGGGGGAGCAGGTTACGAGCAGTACGTC. Translation: CASSGGAGYEQYV.

The chain employs TRBV4-1 and TRBJ1-5, with unresolved D. Looked up from germline, CDR1 is MGHRA and CDR2 is YSYEKL. V lost 4 bases, J lost 0 bases, and 7 bases lay in between. CDR3 length: 14 amino acids. The CDR3, as DNA: TGCGCCAGCAGCCTAGGAATTAGCAATCAGCCCCAGCATTTT. It specifies CASSLGISNQPQHF.

This chain connects TRBV7-9 to TRBJ1-1, with D tentatively TRBD1 (6 bases). The length of the CDR3 is 14 residues. Germline assignment: CDR1 SEHNR and CDR2 FQNEAQ (reference sequence). V shed 5 bases and J shed 0 bases, with 10 bases lying between them. CDR3 nucleotide sequence: TGTGCCAGCAGCATCGGGACACTGAACACTGAAGCTTTCTTT. Amino acid sequence: CASSIGTLNTEAFF. The variable domain in full, completed from reference TRBV7-9 and TRBJ1-1, reads DTGVSQNPRHKITKRGQNVTFRCDPISEHNRLYWYRQTLGQGPEFLTYFQNEAQLEKSRLLSDRFSAERPKGSFSTLEIQRTEQGDSAMYLCASSIGTLNTEAFFGQGTRLTVV.

The gene calls are TRBV28 and TRBJ1-4, with D perhaps matching TRBD1 (6 bases). Germline CDR1 MDHEN, CDR2 SYDVKM. CDR3 length: 16 amino acids. Trimming cost V 5 bases and J 7 bases, with 20 bases left between them. The CDR3 DNA reads TGTGCCAGCAGTCCCCTACGGGGGGGCCTAAGTGAAAAACTGTTTTTT. This translates into CASSPLRGGLSEKLFF. Supplemented by reference TRBV28 and TRBJ1-4, the full variable domain reads DVKVTQSSRYLVKRTGEKVFLECVQDMDHENMFWYRQDPGLGLRLIYFSYDVKMKEKGDIPEGYSVSREKKERFSLILESASTNQTSMYLCASSPLRGGLSEKLFFGSGTQLSVL.

The J gene is TRBJ1-1, the V gene TRBV19, with 7 bases lining up with TRBD1. Germline lookup yields CDR1 LNHDA and CDR2 SQIVND (reference sequence). The CDR3 has 13 residues. With V trimmed by 8 bases and J by 4 bases, 7 bases remained unmatched. The CDR3 bases are TGTGCCAGTTCCCAGGCAGGGGGCACTGAAGCTTTCTTT. It codes for CASSQAGGTEAFF.

The sample holds one count of this clone. The chain recombines TRBV5-6 with TRBJ1-2, with D maybe TRBD1 (5 bases). Trimming left V 0 bases short and J 4 bases short, with 16 bases between. The CDR3 runs to 16 residues. Per the germline V gene, CDR1 is SGHDT and CDR2 is YYEEEE. Here the CDR3 reads CASSLGAGTPLYGYTF. As DNA, the CDR3 is TGTGCCAGCAGCTTGGGGGCAGGGACCCCCCTCTATGGCTACACCTTC. The whole variable domain, remainder taken from reference TRBV5-6 and TRBJ1-2, is DAGVTQSPTHLIKTRGQQVTLRCSPKSGHDTVSWYQQALGQGPQFIFQYYEEEERQRGNFPDRFSGHQFPNYSSELNVNALLLGDSALYLCASSLGAGTPLYGYTFGSGTRLTVV.

This rearrangement joins TRBV28 to TRBJ2-1, with D perhaps TRBD1 (6 bases). The V gene lost 6 bases and the J gene lost 3 bases, with 12 bases spanning the gap. Per germline, CDR1 MDHEN and CDR2 SYDVKM. CDR3 length: 14 amino acids. The CDR3 coding sequence is TGTGCCAGCAGACGCGAAGGGGGCTACAATGAGCAGTTCTTC. This gives the protein CASRREGGYNEQFF.

This chain uses TRBV19 with TRBJ1-1; D unclear. Germline CDR1 and CDR2: LNHDA and SQIVND (reference sequence). Trimming took off 3 bases at V and 3 bases at J, with 5 bases between the two ends. The CDR3 covers 12 residues. The CDR3 here is CASSILHTEAFF. The CDR3 DNA follows: TGTGCCAGTAGTATTTTGCACACTGAAGCTTTCTTT.

This clone has only one observation. At one end, the junction sequence differs from germline, possibly due to a read error. The CDR3 nucleotides read TGCGCCAGCAGCCAAGATCTCGGCGTGGTCGAGTGCTTC. Amino acids: CASSQDLGVVECF. The chain uses TRBV4-3 and TRBJ2-7; D is unclear. The CDR3 extends over 13 amino acids. The germline V gene encodes CDR1 LGHNA and CDR2 YSLEER.

V gene TRBV7-8 combines with J gene TRBJ2-2; D is unresolved. V gave up 5 bases and J gave up 3 bases, with 16 bases separating them. Germline lookup yields CDR1 SGHVS and CDR2 FQNEAQ. The CDR3 extends over 16 amino acids. CDR3 DNA sequence: TGTGCCAGCAGCCAAGGGCCTGGATACGACACCGGGGAGCTGTTTTTT. It yields the protein CASSQGPGYDTGELFF.

This chain connects TRBV7-8 to TRBJ2-7; 7 bases align to TRBD1. CDR1 and CDR2 from the germline V gene are SGHVS and FQNEAQ. The CDR3 covers 17 residues. V gave up 5 bases and J gave up 0 bases; unmatched junction bases: 13. CDR3 bases: TGTGCCAGCAGCCCACACTCAGCAGGGGGTACCTCCTACGAGCAGTACTTC. Translating it yields CASSPHSAGGTSYEQYF.

The chain combines TRBV4-3 with TRBJ2-7; 7 bases line up with TRBD2. Unmatched junction bases numbered 6, after V lost 1 base and J lost 3 bases. There are 15 residues in the CDR3. Germline values: CDR1 LGHNA, CDR2 YSLEER. The CDR3 loop reads CASSQVGGPGYEQYF. As DNA, the CDR3 is TGCGCCAGCAGCCAAGTGGGAGGGCCGGGCTACGAGCAGTACTTC.

J is TRBJ1-2 and V is TRBV7-6, with D maybe TRBD1 (5 bases). Germline V gene sequence: CDR1 SGHVS, CDR2 FNYEAQ. With 3 bases removed from V and 6 bases from J, the gap between germline ends came to 14 bases. The CDR3 has 14 residues. The CDR3 reads CASSFSRVGDGYTF. Written as DNA, the CDR3 is TGTGCCAGCAGCTTTTCCAGGGTAGGGGATGGCTACACCTTC.

This clone was seen just once. This may stem from a read error, because a much larger clone lies one nucleotide away. The same CDR3 can be traced to other DNA sequences in this sample. The rearrangement links TRBV6-6 to TRBJ1-5, with no clear D. Germline values: CDR1 MNHNY, CDR2 SVGAGI (reference sequence). The CDR3 sequence is 14 residues long. V lost 0 bases and J 2 bases, leaving 5 bases between the germline ends. The CDR3 sequence is CASSYSGGNQPQHF. For the CDR3, the DNA is TGTGCCAGCAGTTACTCTGGGGGCAATCAGCCCCAGCATTTT.

V gene TRBV19 combines with J gene TRBJ1-1; 7 bases line up with TRBD1. The CDR3 consists of 14 residues. Germline V lookup: CDR1 LNHDA, CDR2 SQIVND (reference sequence). The trim removed 5 bases at V and 5 bases at J, leaving 8 bases unmatched. The CDR3 is CASSPRTGLTEAFF. The CDR3 nucleotides are TGTGCCAGTAGTCCCCGGACAGGACTTACTGAAGCTTTCTTT.

The J gene is TRBJ1-1, the V gene TRBV14; weak D call: TRBD1 (6 bases). Germline V gene sequence: CDR1 SGHDN, CDR2 FVKESK. The CDR3 runs to 15 residues. Trimming removed 5 bases at V and 1 base at J, with 14 bases between. CDR3: CASSAYRERNTEAFF. The CDR3 DNA reads as TGTGCCAGCAGCGCTTACAGGGAGAGGAACACTGAAGCTTTCTTT.

This chain joins TRBV4-2 and TRBJ2-7; the match to TRBD1 covers 7 bases. With 1 base clipped from V and 0 bases from J, the junction kept 6 bases outside the gene matches. Germline V gene sequence: CDR1 LGHNA, CDR2 YNFKEQ. This CDR3 has 16 amino acids. CDR3 residues: CASSQGERDSSYEQYF. As DNA, the CDR3 is TGTGCCAGCAGCCAAGGTGAGAGGGACAGCTCCTACGAGCAGTACTTC.

The CDR3 DNA sequence: TGCGCCAGCAGCTTGGGACAGGGAACGACAGATACGCAGTATTTT. Translation gives CASSLGQGTTDTQYF. V and J are TRBV5-1 and TRBJ2-3, with 7 bases identical to TRBD1. In germline, CDR1 is SGHRS, CDR2 YFSETQ. V shed 0 bases and J 3 bases; nucleotides not matched to a gene: 4. This CDR3 is built from 15 residues. The entire variable domain, with the rest obtained from reference TRBV5-1 and TRBJ2-3, is as follows: KAGVTQTPRYLIKTRGQQVTLSCSPISGHRSVSWYQQTPGQGLQFLFEYFSETQRNKGNFPGRFSGRQFSNSRSEMNVSTLELGDSALYLCASSLGQGTTDTQYFGPGTRLTVL.

Notes on this clone: Other DNA sequences in this specimen translate into the identical CDR3. The chain uses TRBV27 and TRBJ2-6, with D uncertain. Trimming took 4 bases from V and 2 from J, leaving 0 bases between them. The CDR3 is made up of 12 amino acids. Germline V gene data show CDR1 as MNHEY and CDR2 as SMNVEV (reference sequence). This CDR3 reads CASSSGANVLTF. CDR3 bases: TGTGCCAGCAGTTCTGGGGCCAACGTCCTGACTTTC.

The CDR3 nucleotides read TGTGCCAGCATGATAGCGGGGCACAATGAGCAGTTCTTC. Amino acids: CASMIAGHNEQFF. The chain employs TRBV6-5 and TRBJ2-1; 8 bases map to TRBD2. Germline V gene lookup returns CDR1 MNHEY and CDR2 SVGAGI. The CDR3 length is 13 residues. Trimming removed 7 bases from V and 5 bases from J; junction bases left unmatched: 4.